This TCR beta chain was retrieved from a study of blood T cell repertoires in COVID-19. Per the original data handling: Estimated nucleated cell counts came from reference gene primer amplification. Assay: immunoSEQ multiplex PCR; the TCRdb copy retains only in-frame clones and omits some. The V and J calls and clone size come from that table; D and trimming were worked out from the DNA. This sample has roughly 170,000 clones, with around 90% found just once. This receptor was taken from a man in his sixties with acute or convalescent COVID-19. Sequencing was carried out using peripheral blood.

DNA for the CDR3: TGTGCCAGCAGCTGGGCGCGAGTGGATACGCAGTATTTT. Protein product: CASSWARVDTQYF. This sequence joins TRBV7-2 and TRBJ2-3, with D hard to call. Trimming cost V 4 bases and J 6 bases, with 11 bases left between them. Germline assignment: CDR1 SGHTA and CDR2 FQGNSA. The CDR3 runs to 13 residues.